A single sample gave rise to the 21 T cell receptor beta chains below, sequenced in a study of T cell repertoires in aging, cancer and after chemotherapy. TCR beta rearrangements were amplified from peripheral blood genomic DNA. A mixed TRB-A/B primer pool amplified rearranged TRB by multiplex touch-down PCR. TCRdb reanalysed the multiplex PCR reads using MiXCR and keeps one entry per CDR3 protein. The table includes under 15,000 distinct CDR3 sequences, roughly 26% detected once. Material: blood. The receptor source for this set is a human donor in good health.

The chain has TRBV2 and TRBJ2-5, with TRBD2 matching 12 bases. V dropped 3 bases and J dropped 4; count of bases not matched to a gene: 12. The CDR3 consists of 18 residues. Looked up from germline, CDR1 is SNHLY and CDR2 is FYNNEI. This chain's CDR3 is CASSESGLAGPLGETQYF. The DNA for the CDR3 is TGTGCCAGCAGTGAGTCGGGACTAGCGGGCCCTCTGGGAGAGACCCAGTACTTC.

This clonotype showed up just a few times. The CDR3 DNA reads TGCGCCAGCAGCTCCGGGACAGGGTTTGGGGTAGATACGCAGTATTTT. Its translation is CASSSGTGFGVDTQYF. The chain has TRBV4-3 and TRBJ2-3, with TRBD1 identical over 9 bases. The CDR3 consists of 16 residues. Germline assignment: CDR1 LGHNA and CDR2 YSLEER. The V gene end was trimmed by 5 bases and the J gene end by 5 bases; junction bases not matched to a gene: 11.

A few counts support this clonotype. The chain employs TRBV5-6 and TRBJ2-7; no definite D call. This CDR3 comprises 15 residues. V lost 0 bases to trimming and J lost 0 bases, with 10 bases between them. CDR1 and CDR2 from the germline V gene are SGHDT and YYEEEE. The CDR3 DNA reads as TGTGCCAGCAGCTTGGGGTTTCGGAACTCCTACGAGCAGTACTTC. Its translation is CASSLGFRNSYEQYF. The complete variable domain, with remaining parts taken from reference TRBV5-6 and TRBJ2-7, reads DAGVTQSPTHLIKTRGQQVTLRCSPKSGHDTVSWYQQALGQGPQFIFQYYEEEERQRGNFPDRFSGHQFPNYSSELNVNALLLGDSALYLCASSLGFRNSYEQYFGPGTRLTVT.

The rearrangement uses TRBV10-3 and TRBJ1-1; 8 positions agree with TRBD1. Germline V gene data show CDR1 as ENHRY and CDR2 as SYGVKD. Germline trimming cut 5 bases from V and 5 bases from J; bases unmatched to any gene: 13. The CDR3 has 16 amino acids. The CDR3 DNA reads TGTGCCATCAGTCGATACGCGGACAGGGTTTTAACTGAAGCTTTCTTT. It translates to CAISRYADRVLTEAFF.

V is TRBV6-2 or TRBV6-3 and J is TRBJ2-5, with 9 bases identical to TRBD2. Germline V lookup: CDR1 MNHEY, CDR2 SVGEGT. Trimming at V came to 7 bases and at J to 5 bases, leaving 17 bases not matched to a gene. The CDR3 totals 17 residues. This CDR3 is CASIRGLGLAGKETQYF. The CDR3 bases are TGTGCCAGCATAAGGGGGCTGGGGCTAGCGGGGAAGGAGACCCAGTACTTC.

By its share, this clonotype is medium-sized. The chain uses TRBV29-1 and TRBJ2-7; tentatively, D is TRBD1 or TRBD2 (5 bases each). The germline V gene has CDR1 SQVTM and CDR2 ANQGSEA. CDR3 length: 13 residues. Trimming took off 6 bases at V and 0 bases at J, with 12 bases between the two ends. In DNA, the CDR3 is TGCAGCGTCCAAAGGGACGGCTCCTACGAGCAGTACTTC. Amino acid sequence: CSVQRDGSYEQYF.

This chain connects TRBV12-3 or TRBV12-4 to TRBJ1-1; D unclear. CDR3 length: 11 amino acids. V lost 8 bases to trimming and J lost 1 base, with 5 bases between them. The CDR3 DNA follows: TGTGCCAGCGTCGGGAACACTGAAGCTTTCTTT. Protein product: CASVGNTEAFF.

The rearrangement uses TRBV4-3 and TRBJ2-3; tentatively, D is TRBD2 (6 bases). The V gene's germline CDR1 is LGHNA and CDR2 YSLEER. CDR3 size: 13 residues. Trimming left V 3 bases short and J 5 bases short, with 9 bases between. CDR3 bases: TGCGCCAGCAGCCATCGGGGGATAGATACGCAGTATTTT. As protein: CASSHRGIDTQYF.

The gene calls are TRBV19 and TRBJ2-1; a possible D gene is TRBD1 (6 bases). Trimming pared 6 bases from V and 3 bases from J, leaving 15 bases between. Germline CDR1 is LNHDA and CDR2 is SQIVND (reference sequence). This CDR3 is 15 amino acids long. CDR3 region: CASRRPQTGYNEQFF. The CDR3 DNA is TGTGCCAGTAGGAGGCCCCAGACAGGCTACAATGAGCAGTTCTTC.

V is TRBV20-1 and J is TRBJ1-1, with TRBD1 identical over 11 bases. This CDR3 spans 14 amino acids. V lost 3 bases to trimming and J lost 6 bases; unmatched junction nucleotides: 6. Germline CDR1 is DFQATT and CDR2 is SNEGSKA (reference sequence). The CDR3 coding sequence is TGCAGTGCTAGTGGACAGGGGGCTGGCGCTGAAGCTTTCTTT. Its translation is CSASGQGAGAEAFF.

The V call is TRBV27, the J call TRBJ1-2, with TRBD1 identical over 8 bases. Germline CDR1 reads MNHEY; CDR2 reads SMNVEV (reference sequence). V dropped 3 bases and J dropped 4; count of bases not matched to a gene: 10. There are 16 residues in the CDR3. The CDR3 region has the DNA TGTGCCAGCAGTTTGAGTGCAGGGGGCGCCGGCTATGGCTACACCTTC. The encoded protein is CASSLSAGGAGYGYTF.

This clonotype has just a few counts. The genes are TRBV20-1 and TRBJ2-3, with a tentative D call TRBD2 (5 bases). CDR3 length: 15 amino acids. Per germline, CDR1 DFQATT and CDR2 SNEGSKA (reference sequence). Trimming pared 1 base from V and 3 bases from J, leaving 14 bases between. CDR3 protein: CSARGALGGTDTQYF. CDR3 sequence (DNA): TGCAGTGCTAGAGGGGCACTAGGTGGAACAGATACGCAGTATTTT.

The table lists this clonotype with many counts. The chain has TRBV6-5 and TRBJ1-5; D not resolved. Trimming shortened V by 2 bases and J by 10 bases, and 12 bases separated the two germline ends. Germline V gene sequence: CDR1 MNHEY, CDR2 SVGAGI. This CDR3 has 13 amino acids. CDR3 nucleotide sequence: TGTGCCAGCAGTTACGGTTTAGGAACACCCCAGCATTTT. Translating gives CASSYGLGTPQHF.

The rearrangement joins TRBV6-5 to TRBJ1-3; tentative D call: TRBD1 (6 bases). Germline V gene sequence: CDR1 MNHEY, CDR2 SVGAGI. The CDR3 spans 15 residues. With 2 bases removed from V and 0 bases from J, the gap between germline ends came to 8 bases. CDR3 protein: CASSYRGASGNTIYF. The DNA of the CDR3 is TGTGCCAGCAGTTACCGGGGGGCCTCTGGAAACACCATATATTTT.

This clonotype was counted ten times or more. This chain uses TRBV15 with TRBJ2-2; TRBD2 might be the D (7 bases). The germline V and J ends were trimmed by 0 bases and 0 bases, with 11 bases remaining between them. The CDR3 spans 17 residues. The germline CDR1 and CDR2 sequences are LNHNV and YYDKDF (reference sequence). In DNA form, the CDR3 reads TGTGCCACCAGCAGAGAAGGGGGGGGAGCGAACACCGGGGAGCTGTTTTTT. As protein: CATSREGGGANTGELFF. The full variable domain, with the rest looked up from reference TRBV15 and TRBJ2-2, is DAMVIQNPRYQVTQFGKPVTLSCSQTLNHNVMYWYQQKSSQAPKLLFHYYDKDFNNEADTPDNFQSRRPNTSFCFLDIRSPGLGDTAMYLCATSREGGGANTGELFFGEGSRLTVL.

A few counts support this clonotype. This chain links TRBV20-1 with TRBJ1-2, with 7 bases identical to TRBD1. The length of the CDR3 is 16 residues. V shed 3 bases and J 0 bases; nucleotides not matched to a gene: 10. Germline CDR1 and CDR2: DFQATT and SNEGSKA (reference sequence). Written as DNA, the CDR3 is TGCAGTGCTAGCTTTCCCCGGGACAGAGCTAACTATGGCTACACCTTC. This sequence encodes CSASFPRDRANYGYTF.

The chain uses TRBV7-9 and TRBJ1-1; possibly TRBD1 for D (6 bases). Germline lookup yields CDR1 SEHNR and CDR2 FQNEAQ (reference sequence). The CDR3 sequence is 15 residues long. V lost 5 bases to trimming and J lost 0 bases, with 13 bases between them. CDR3 loop: CASSPNGGLNTEAFF. The CDR3 nucleotides are TGTGCCAGCAGCCCTAATGGGGGCCTGAACACTGAAGCTTTCTTT.

Concerning this clonotype: A read error may explain this, as a much larger clone is one base away. This chain uses TRBV6-5 with TRBJ1-6; TRBD1 might be the D (6 bases). The CDR3 is 15 amino acids. The germline V gene has CDR1 MNHEY and CDR2 SVGAGI. The germline V and J ends were trimmed by 9 bases and 8 bases, with 20 bases remaining between them. CDR3 residues: CASIAQGTQDSPLHF. In DNA, the CDR3 is TGTGCCAGTATCGCCCAGGGGACGCAGGATTCACCCCTCCACTTT.

This clonotype was seen just once. The chain combines TRBV9 with TRBJ2-3; perhaps TRBD2 as D (6 bases). Germline V gives CDR1 SGDLS, CDR2 YYNGEE. Between the trimmed V and J ends, which lost 1 base and 0 bases, there was a span of 9 bases. The length of the CDR3 is 15 residues. CDR3 loop: CASSVKAGSTDTQYF. The DNA for the CDR3 is TGTGCCAGCAGCGTAAAGGCGGGGAGCACAGATACGCAGTATTTT.

This clonotype was observed a few times. The V call is TRBV6-5, the J call TRBJ1-1; no definite D call. Germline V CDR1 and CDR2: MNHEY, SVGAGI. CDR3 length equals 13 residues. Trimming cost V 7 bases and J 11 bases, with 20 bases left between them. The CDR3 nucleotides are TGTGCCAGCATCAATCAATACGGCGCGGGGGCTTTCTTT. Translated, it gives CASINQYGAGAFF.

This clonotype was counted between two and nine times. This chain connects TRBV18 to TRBJ2-3; D unresolved. In germline, CDR1 is KGHSH, CDR2 LQKENI. The CDR3 covers 13 residues. V was clipped by 6 bases and J by 2 bases, with 9 bases between them. CDR3 protein: CASSLGNTDTQYF. CDR3 bases: TGTGCCAGCTCCCTCGGAAACACAGATACGCAGTATTTT.